This T cell receptor beta chain was sequenced during a study of cytomegalovirus exposure and HLA in healthy donors. Study-wide context: Counted in an early data release were tens of millions of unique TCRs from HLA-typed donors.

Germline V gene data show CDR1 as MNHEY and CDR2 as SMNVEV (reference sequence). This CDR3 comprises 16 residues. Nominally healthy donors provided the samples, though records likely missed some immune exposures. In regard to this clone: Its antigen is not known. Germline and junction disagree at one end, which may indicate a read error.

This PCR relied on a set of 60 Vbeta primers and 13 Jbeta primers. Data came from immunoSEQ multiplex PCR; TCRdb stores just in-frame clones and leaves some out. The sample yields 100,000 to 150,000 clones, about three quarters seen once. Regarding the study as a whole: Accurate predictions that matched the HLA-A and HLA-B alleles of most subjects were reportedly made from TCR beta sequences. Certain sequence variants were highly shared and formed a cluster, and this cluster was likely a sequencing artifact.

The chain joins TRBV27 to TRBJ2-7; 12 bases match TRBD2. The sequenced sample was PBMCs. This clonotype originated in a female donor in good health and CMV-seronegative. CDR3 in amino acids: CAGSLSLAGGTYEQYF. DNA of the CDR3: TGTGCCGGCAGTTTATCTCTAGCGGGAGGGACCTACGAGCAGTACTTC.